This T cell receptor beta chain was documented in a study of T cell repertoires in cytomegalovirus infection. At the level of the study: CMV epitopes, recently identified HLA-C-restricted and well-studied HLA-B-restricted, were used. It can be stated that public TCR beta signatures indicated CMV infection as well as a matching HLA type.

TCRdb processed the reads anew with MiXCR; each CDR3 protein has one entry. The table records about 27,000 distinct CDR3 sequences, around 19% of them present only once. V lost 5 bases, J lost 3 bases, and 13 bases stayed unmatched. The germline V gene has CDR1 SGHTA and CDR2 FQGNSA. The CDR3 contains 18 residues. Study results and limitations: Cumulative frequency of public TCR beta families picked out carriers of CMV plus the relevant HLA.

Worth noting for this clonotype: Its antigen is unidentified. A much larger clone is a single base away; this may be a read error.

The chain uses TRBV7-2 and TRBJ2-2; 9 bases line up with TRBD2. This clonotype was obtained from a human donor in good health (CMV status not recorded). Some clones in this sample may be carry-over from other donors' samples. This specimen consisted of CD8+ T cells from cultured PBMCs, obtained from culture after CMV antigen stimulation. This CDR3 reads CASSSHALAGYHTGELFF. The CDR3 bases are TGTGCCAGCAGCAGTCACGCGCTAGCGGGGTACCACACCGGGGAGCTGTTTTTT.